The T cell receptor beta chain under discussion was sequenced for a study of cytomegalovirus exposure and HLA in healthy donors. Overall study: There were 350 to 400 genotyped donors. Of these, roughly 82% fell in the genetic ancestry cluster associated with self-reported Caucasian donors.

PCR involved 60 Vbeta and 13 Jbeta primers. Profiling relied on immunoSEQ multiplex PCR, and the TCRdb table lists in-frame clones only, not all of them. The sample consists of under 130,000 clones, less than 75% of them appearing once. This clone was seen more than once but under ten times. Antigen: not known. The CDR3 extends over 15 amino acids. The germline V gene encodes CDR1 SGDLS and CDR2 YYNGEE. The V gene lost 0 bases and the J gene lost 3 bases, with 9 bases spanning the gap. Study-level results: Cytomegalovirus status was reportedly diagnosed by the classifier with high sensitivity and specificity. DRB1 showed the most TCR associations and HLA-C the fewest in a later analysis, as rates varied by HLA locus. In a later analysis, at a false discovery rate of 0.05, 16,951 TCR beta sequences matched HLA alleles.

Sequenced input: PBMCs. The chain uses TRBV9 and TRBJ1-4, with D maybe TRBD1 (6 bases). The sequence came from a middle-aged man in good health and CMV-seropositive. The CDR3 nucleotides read TGTGCCAGCAGCGTAGCTACAGGGCCTAATGAAAAACTGTTTTTT. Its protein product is CASSVATGPNEKLFF. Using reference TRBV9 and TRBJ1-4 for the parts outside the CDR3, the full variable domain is DSGVTQTPKHLITATGQRVTLRCSPRSGDLSVYWYQQSLDQGLQFLIQYYNGEERAKGNILERFSAQQFPDLHSELNLSSLELGDSALYFCASSVATGPNEKLFFGSGTQLSVL.